Listed here are 20 T cell receptor beta chains from one sample, sequenced in a study of OX40 agonist ivuxolimab in advanced cancers. Sequenced by immunoSEQ multiplex PCR; TCRdb stores in-frame clones only, minus some. The sample has 80,000 to 100,000 clones; approximately 94% are singletons. Sequences were derived from CD4+ or CD8+ T cells sorted from blood, sampled in a trial of the OX40 agonist ivuxolimab. These receptors all stem from an adult with an advanced solid tumor such as melanoma, head and neck, liver or kidney cancer.

The chain employs TRBV11-3 and TRBJ1-5; D unclear. Germline values: CDR1 SGHNT, CDR2 YENEEA. This CDR3 comprises 16 residues. With 0 bases removed from V and 3 bases from J, the gap between germline ends came to 12 bases. The CDR3 loop reads CASSLEYFRINQPQHF. In DNA, the CDR3 is TGTGCCAGCAGCTTAGAATATTTCAGAATCAATCAGCCCCAGCATTTT.

The rearrangement links TRBV6-8 to TRBJ1-1; a weak D match, TRBD1 (6 bases). This CDR3 has 14 amino acids. Trimming stripped 0 bases from V and 5 bases from J, with 10 bases between. Germline CDR1 reads MNHGY; CDR2 reads SAAAGT. The CDR3: CASSYSPGETEAFF. CDR3 nucleotide sequence: TGTGCCAGCAGTTACTCGCCAGGGGAGACTGAAGCTTTCTTT.

This chain connects TRBV6-5 to TRBJ2-2, with D unresolved. Germline values: CDR1 MNHEY, CDR2 SVGAGI. The V gene lost 2 bases and the J gene lost 3 bases, with 4 bases spanning the gap. This CDR3 is built from 13 residues. CDR3 residues: CASSYPYTGELFF. CDR3 nucleotides: TGTGCCAGCAGTTACCCTTACACCGGGGAGCTGTTTTTT.

V gene TRBV21-1 combines with J gene TRBJ2-7. TRBV21-1 is listed as a pseudogene. The CDR3 runs 12 residues. In DNA, the CDR3 is TGTGCCAGCAGCAAAGGGGGTGATGGGCAGTACTTC. Its protein product is CASSKGGDGQYF.

The gene calls are TRBV11-3 and TRBJ2-5, with 7 bases aligning to TRBD2. With V trimmed by 1 base and J by 5 bases, 4 bases remained unmatched. Germline V lookup: CDR1 SGHNT, CDR2 YENEEA. The CDR3 runs 14 residues. The CDR3 nucleotides read TGTGCCAGCAGCTTAGGGGACGGGGGGGAGACCCAGTACTTC. It encodes CASSLGDGGETQYF.

The genes are TRBV7-9 and TRBJ2-7, with D unresolved. The CDR3 runs to 11 residues. Trimming cost V 5 bases and J 6 bases, with 8 bases left between them. CDR1 is SEHNR and CDR2 is FQNEAQ in the germline V gene (reference sequence). As DNA, the CDR3 is TGTGCCAGCAGCCCAGCTTTCGAGCAGTACTTC. Its translation is CASSPAFEQYF.

V is TRBV9 and J is TRBJ2-7; the D is unclear. The CDR3 has 14 residues. The V gene lost 3 bases and the J gene lost 4 bases, with 14 bases spanning the gap. Germline V gene sequence: CDR1 SGDLS, CDR2 YYNGEE. The CDR3 DNA sequence: TGTGCCAGCAGCGGGATGGCCGACGAATACGAGCAGTACTTC. Translation: CASSGMADEYEQYF.

This clone was picked up one time. J is TRBJ2-2 and V is TRBV5-6; 10 nucleotides agree with TRBD1. The trim removed 6 bases at V and 4 bases at J, leaving 9 bases unmatched. Germline V gene sequence: CDR1 SGHDT, CDR2 YYEEEE. This CDR3 contains 16 residues. This CDR3 is CASKNTGTGVTGELFF. Written as DNA, the CDR3 is TGTGCCAGCAAAAACACCGGGACAGGGGTCACCGGGGAGCTGTTTTTT.

The chain carries TRBV4-2 and TRBJ1-1, with D perhaps TRBD1 (5 bases). The CDR3 sequence is 14 residues long. V lost 2 bases and J lost 4, with 11 bases in between. Germline CDR1 reads LGHNA; CDR2 reads YNFKEQ. DNA for the CDR3: TGTGCCAGCAGCCAACAACAGAGGGGCACTGAAGCTTTCTTT. This encodes CASSQQQRGTEAFF.

This rearrangement joins TRBV7-2 to TRBJ2-7; 8 positions agree with TRBD2. There are 16 residues in the CDR3. Germline values: CDR1 SGHTA, CDR2 FQGNSA. V dropped 1 base and J dropped 2; count of bases not matched to a gene: 7. Here the CDR3 DNA reads TGTGCCAGCAGCTTAGATCGAGCGGGAGCGACCTACGAGCAGTACTTC. Translating gives CASSLDRAGATYEQYF.

The genes are TRBV6-6 and TRBJ2-5, with a weak D call TRBD2 (5 bases). Deletions cut 2 bases from V and 5 bases from J, with 12 bases between. Germline CDR1 MNHNY, CDR2 SVGAGI (reference sequence). The CDR3 has 14 amino acids. The CDR3 sequence is CASSYGSAGETQYF. The CDR3 DNA reads TGTGCCAGCAGTTACGGGAGCGCCGGGGAGACCCAGTACTTC.

In DNA, the CDR3 is TGTGCCAGCTCACCGTCGGACACCATATATTTT. It is translated as CASSPSDTIYF. The chain uses TRBV18 and TRBJ1-3; D call uncertain. The germline V gene has CDR1 KGHSH and CDR2 LQKENI. V gave up 3 bases and J gave up 8 bases, with 5 bases separating them. The length of the CDR3 is 11 residues.

V is TRBV27 and J is TRBJ2-1; TRBD2 is a possible D gene (6 bases). Trimming took 8 bases from V and 6 from J, leaving 17 bases between them. Germline values: CDR1 MNHEY, CDR2 SMNVEV (reference sequence). The CDR3 totals 14 residues. The CDR3 nucleotides are TGTGCCAGCGTGGATCGGGGGACTCTCAATGAGCAGTTCTTC. Encoded protein: CASVDRGTLNEQFF.

This rearrangement joins TRBV28 to TRBJ1-2, with TRBD1 identical over 7 bases. V lost 4 bases to trimming and J lost 4 bases; unmatched junction nucleotides: 12. The CDR3 loop spans 16 amino acids. Germline V CDR1 and CDR2: MDHEN, SYDVKM. The CDR3: CASSSSRTGGIYGYTF. DNA for the CDR3: TGTGCCAGCAGTTCTAGCCGGACAGGCGGAATCTATGGCTACACCTTC.

This clone was recorded once. CDR3 residues: CASSIGDRDNSPLHF. The CDR3 DNA reads TGTGCCAGTAGTATCGGGGACAGGGATAATTCACCCCTCCACTTT. The V and J genes are TRBV19 and TRBJ1-6; 9 bases are a match to TRBD1. Looked up from germline, CDR1 is LNHDA and CDR2 is SQIVND (reference sequence). Losses at the gene ends were 3 bases for V and 5 bases for J; bases not matched to a gene: 2. CDR3 length: 15 amino acids.

Concerning this clone itself: At one of its ends the junction is not consistent with the germline gene, which may arise from a read error. The rearrangement uses TRBV5-5 and TRBJ1-4; no clear D. The CDR3 has 13 residues. Germline CDR1 SGHKS, CDR2 YYEKEE (reference sequence). The CDR3 coding sequence is TGTGCCGGCAGCTTGTCACTTTATGAAAAACTGTTTTTT. This codes for CAGSLSLYEKLFF. Filled out from reference TRBV5-5 and TRBJ1-4, the complete variable domain reads DAGVTQSPTHLIKTRGQQVTLRCSPISGHKSVSWYQQVLGQGPQFIFQYYEKEERGRGNFPDRFSARQFPNYSSELNVNALLLGDSALYLCAGSLSLYEKLFFGSGTQLSVL.

The chain couples TRBV18 to TRBJ1-2; D is ambiguous. Germline assignment: CDR1 KGHSH and CDR2 LQKENI. The germline V and J ends were trimmed by 3 bases and 2 bases, with 7 bases remaining between them. The CDR3 totals 13 residues. The CDR3 DNA reads TGTGCCAGCTCACCCGACGGGAACTATGGCTACACCTTC. Its translation is CASSPDGNYGYTF.

V is TRBV10-3 and J is TRBJ2-3, with D hard to call. Per the germline V gene, CDR1 is ENHRY and CDR2 is SYGVKD. This CDR3 has 12 residues. Trimming shortened V by 8 bases and J by 4 bases, and 10 bases separated the two germline ends. The CDR3 sequence: CAIAPDSDTQYF. The CDR3 DNA is TGTGCCATCGCCCCGGATTCAGATACGCAGTATTTT.

This chain links TRBV18 with TRBJ2-7; a possible D gene is TRBD2 (6 bases). This CDR3 is 17 amino acids long. CDR1 and CDR2 (germline): KGHSH, LQKENI. V lost 0 bases, J lost 3 bases, and 18 bases lay in between. CDR3 coding DNA: TGTGCCAGCTCACCACCCTACCCCCGGGAGAGGATCTACGAGCAGTACTTC. It translates to CASSPPYPRERIYEQYF. Looking up the rest from reference TRBV18 and TRBJ2-7 gives the full variable domain: NAGVMQNPRHLVRRRGQEARLRCSPMKGHSHVYWYRQLPEEGLKFMVYLQKENIIDESGMPKERFSAEFPKEGPSILRIQQVVRGDSAAYFCASSPPYPRERIYEQYFGPGTRLTVT.

The V gene is TRBV9, the J gene TRBJ2-7; D might be TRBD1 (5 bases). Germline V gives CDR1 SGDLS, CDR2 YYNGEE. The CDR3 has 15 residues. Between the trimmed V and J ends, which lost 2 bases and 2 bases, there was a span of 14 bases. The CDR3 nucleotides read TGTGCCAGCAGCGTGGGCAGGGCACATACCTACGAGCAGTACTTC. This gives the protein CASSVGRAHTYEQYF.